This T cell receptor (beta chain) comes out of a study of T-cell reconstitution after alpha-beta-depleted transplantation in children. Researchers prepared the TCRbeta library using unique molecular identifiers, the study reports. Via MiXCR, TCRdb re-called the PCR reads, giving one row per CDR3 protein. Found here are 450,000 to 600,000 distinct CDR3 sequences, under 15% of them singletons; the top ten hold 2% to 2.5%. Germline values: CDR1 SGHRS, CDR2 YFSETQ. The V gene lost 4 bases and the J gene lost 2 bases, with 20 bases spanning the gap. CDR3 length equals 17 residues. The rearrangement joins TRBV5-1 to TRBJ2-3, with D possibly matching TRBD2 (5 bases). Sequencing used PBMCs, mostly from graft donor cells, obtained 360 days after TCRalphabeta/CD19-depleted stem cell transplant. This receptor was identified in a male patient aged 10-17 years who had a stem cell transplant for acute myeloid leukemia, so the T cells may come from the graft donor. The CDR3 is CASSPVGAAIYTDTQYF. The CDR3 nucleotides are TGCGCCAGCAGCCCGGTAGGAGCGGCAATTTACACAGATACGCAGTATTTT.